This TCR beta chain was sequenced for a study of CD8 T cells in ankylosing spondylitis. This clonotype came up many times. What it binds is not known. Findings of the study overall: Blood of patients with ankylosing spondylitis appeared to be characterized by a TCR beta motif of several highly homologous variants.

The CDR3 loop spans 13 amino acids. Trimming shortened V by 2 bases and J by 1 base, and 6 bases separated the two germline ends. Germline CDR1 and CDR2: MDHEN and SYDVKM. TCRdb itself ran the 5' RACE reads through MiXCR, one entry per CDR3 protein. The data contain some 840,000 distinct CDR3 sequences, about an eighth of them singletons. This clonotype was obtained from a male donor with ankylosing spondylitis. Sequenced: blood, either unsorted or a sorted T cell fraction (not recorded which). The chain carries TRBV28 and TRBJ2-7; D possibly corresponds to TRBD2 (5 bases). Here the CDR3 DNA reads TGTGCCAGCAGTTTACCGGGATCCTACGAGCAGTACTTC. Translated: CASSLPGSYEQYF.